In its sample, the clone carrying this T cell receptor beta chain was seen many times. The data stem from a study of early T cells in non-severe SARS-CoV-2 infection. The TCR library protocol was used to attach unique molecular identifiers. These identifiers were attached to individual cDNA molecules. TCRdb called the 5' RACE reads again in MiXCR, with one record for every CDR3 protein. The sample gives under 35,000 distinct CDR3 sequences, roughly 5.4% of which show up once; 3.5% is in the top ten. Per germline, CDR1 MNHEY and CDR2 SVGEGT. The CDR3 spans 16 residues. V shed 4 bases and J 4 bases; nucleotides not matched to a gene: 9.

This TCR was recovered from an adult who was a healthcare worker with PCR-confirmed SARS-CoV-2 infection or an uninfected control (not recorded which). Sequenced material: whole blood. The genes are TRBV6-2 or TRBV6-3 and TRBJ2-3; 9 bases align to TRBD1. The chain's CDR3 is CASSSRTGVNADTQYF. Here the CDR3 DNA reads TGTGCCAGCAGTTCCCGGACAGGGGTCAACGCAGATACGCAGTATTTT.